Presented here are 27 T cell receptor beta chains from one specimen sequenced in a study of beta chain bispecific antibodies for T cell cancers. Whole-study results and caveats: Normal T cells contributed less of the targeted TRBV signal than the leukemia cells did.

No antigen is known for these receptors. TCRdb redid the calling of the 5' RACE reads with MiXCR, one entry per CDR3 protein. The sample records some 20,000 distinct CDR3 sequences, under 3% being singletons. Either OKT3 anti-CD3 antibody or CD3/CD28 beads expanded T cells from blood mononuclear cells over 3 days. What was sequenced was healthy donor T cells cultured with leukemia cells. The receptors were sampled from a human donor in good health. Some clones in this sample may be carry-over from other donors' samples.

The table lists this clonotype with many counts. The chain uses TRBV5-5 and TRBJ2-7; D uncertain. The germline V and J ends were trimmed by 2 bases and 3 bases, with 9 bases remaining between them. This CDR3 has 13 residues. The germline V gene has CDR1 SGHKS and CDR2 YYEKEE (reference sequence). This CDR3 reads CASSFGGDYEQYF. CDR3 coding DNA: TGTGCCAGCAGCTTCGGTGGGGACTACGAGCAGTACTTC.

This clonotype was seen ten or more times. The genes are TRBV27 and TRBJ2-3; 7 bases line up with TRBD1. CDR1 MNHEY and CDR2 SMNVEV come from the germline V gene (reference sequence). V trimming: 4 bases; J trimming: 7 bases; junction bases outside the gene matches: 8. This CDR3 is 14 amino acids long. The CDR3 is CASSYRQGGYTQYF. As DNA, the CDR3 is TGTGCCAGCAGTTACAGACAGGGCGGGTATACGCAGTATTTT.

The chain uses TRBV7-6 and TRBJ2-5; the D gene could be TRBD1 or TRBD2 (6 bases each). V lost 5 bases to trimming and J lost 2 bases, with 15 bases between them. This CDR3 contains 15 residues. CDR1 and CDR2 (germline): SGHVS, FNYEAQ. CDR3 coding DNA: TGTGCCAGCAGCCGAAACAGGGCGGGACAAGAGACCCAGTACTTC. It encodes CASSRNRAGQETQYF.

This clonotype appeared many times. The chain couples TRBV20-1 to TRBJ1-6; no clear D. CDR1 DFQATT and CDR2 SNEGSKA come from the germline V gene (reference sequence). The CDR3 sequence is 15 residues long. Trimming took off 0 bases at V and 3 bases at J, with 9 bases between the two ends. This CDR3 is CSARDSEVYNSPLHF. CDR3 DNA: TGCAGTGCTAGAGATTCAGAAGTCTATAATTCACCCCTCCACTTT.

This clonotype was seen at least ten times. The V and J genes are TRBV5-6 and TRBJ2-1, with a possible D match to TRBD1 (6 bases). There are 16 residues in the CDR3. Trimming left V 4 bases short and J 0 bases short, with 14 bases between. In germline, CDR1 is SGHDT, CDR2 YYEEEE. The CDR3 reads CASSPGRDTSYNEQFF. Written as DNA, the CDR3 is TGTGCCAGCAGCCCCGGAAGGGACACCTCCTACAATGAGCAGTTCTTC.

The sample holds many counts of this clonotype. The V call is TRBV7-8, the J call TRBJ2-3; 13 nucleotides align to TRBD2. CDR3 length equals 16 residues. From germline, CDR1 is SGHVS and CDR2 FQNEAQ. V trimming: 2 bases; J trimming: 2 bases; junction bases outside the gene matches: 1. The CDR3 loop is CASSLTSGGATDTQYF. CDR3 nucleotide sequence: TGTGCCAGCAGCTTAACTAGCGGGGGGGCCACAGATACGCAGTATTTT.

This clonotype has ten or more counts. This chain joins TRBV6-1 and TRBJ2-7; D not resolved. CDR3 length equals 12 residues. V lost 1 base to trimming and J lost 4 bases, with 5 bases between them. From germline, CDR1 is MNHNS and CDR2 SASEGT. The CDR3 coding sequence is TGTGCCAGCAGTGAAGACGGTTACGAGCAGTACTTC. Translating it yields CASSEDGYEQYF.

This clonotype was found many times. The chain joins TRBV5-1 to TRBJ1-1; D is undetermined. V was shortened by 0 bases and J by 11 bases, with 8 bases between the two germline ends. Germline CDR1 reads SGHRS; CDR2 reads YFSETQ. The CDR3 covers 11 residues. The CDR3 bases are TGCGCCAGCAGCTTGGGAATTGAGGCTTTCTTT. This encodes CASSLGIEAFF.

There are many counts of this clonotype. For the CDR3, the DNA is TGCAGTGCTAGAGATTGGGGGGGCTGGAACACTGAAGCTTTCTTT. Its protein product is CSARDWGGWNTEAFF. V and J are TRBV20-1 and TRBJ1-1, with D tentatively TRBD1 (6 bases). The CDR3 sequence is 15 residues long. V lost 0 bases and J lost 1, with 12 bases in between. Germline V gene lookup returns CDR1 DFQATT and CDR2 SNEGSKA (reference sequence).

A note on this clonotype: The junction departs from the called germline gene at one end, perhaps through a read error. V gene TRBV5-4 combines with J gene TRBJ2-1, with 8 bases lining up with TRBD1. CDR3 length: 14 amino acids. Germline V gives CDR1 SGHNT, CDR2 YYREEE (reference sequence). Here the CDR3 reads CGSRSTGAVNEQFF. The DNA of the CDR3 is TGTGGCAGCAGATCGACAGGGGCGGTCAATGAGCAGTTCTTC.

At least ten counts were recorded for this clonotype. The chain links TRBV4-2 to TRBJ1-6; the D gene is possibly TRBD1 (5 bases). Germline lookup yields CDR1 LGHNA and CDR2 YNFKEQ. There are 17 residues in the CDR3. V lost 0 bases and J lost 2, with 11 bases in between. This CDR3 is CASSQEGGGTYNSPLHF. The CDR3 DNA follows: TGTGCCAGCAGCCAAGAGGGGGGAGGAACCTATAATTCACCCCTCCACTTT.

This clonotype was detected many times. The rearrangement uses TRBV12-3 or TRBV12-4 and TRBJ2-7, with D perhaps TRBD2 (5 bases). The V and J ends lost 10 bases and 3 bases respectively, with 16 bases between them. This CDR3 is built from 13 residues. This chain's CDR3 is CATRLEGFYEQYF. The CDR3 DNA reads TGTGCCACCAGGCTAGAGGGTTTCTACGAGCAGTACTTC.

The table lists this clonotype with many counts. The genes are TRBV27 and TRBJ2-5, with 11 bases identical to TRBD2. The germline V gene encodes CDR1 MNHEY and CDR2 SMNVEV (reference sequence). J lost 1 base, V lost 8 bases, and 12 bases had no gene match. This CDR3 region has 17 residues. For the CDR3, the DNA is TGTGCCAGCGCTCCCACCTTCGGGACTAGCGGCCAAGAGACCCAGTACTTC. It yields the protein CASAPTFGTSGQETQYF.

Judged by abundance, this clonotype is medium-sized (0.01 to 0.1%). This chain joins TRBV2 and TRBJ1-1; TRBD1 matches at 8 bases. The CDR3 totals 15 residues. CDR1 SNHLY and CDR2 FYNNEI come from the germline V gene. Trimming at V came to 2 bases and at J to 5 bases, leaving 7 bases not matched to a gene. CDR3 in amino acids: CASSEYRTGNTEAFF. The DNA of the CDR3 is TGTGCCAGCAGTGAATATAGGACAGGGAATACTGAAGCTTTCTTT.

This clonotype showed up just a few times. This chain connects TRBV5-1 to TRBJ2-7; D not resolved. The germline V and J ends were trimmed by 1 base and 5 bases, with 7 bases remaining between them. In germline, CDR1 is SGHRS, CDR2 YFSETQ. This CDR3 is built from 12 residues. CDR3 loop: CASSLNGHEQYF. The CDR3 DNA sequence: TGCGCCAGCAGCTTGAACGGCCACGAGCAGTACTTC. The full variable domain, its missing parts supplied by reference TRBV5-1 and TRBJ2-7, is KAGVTQTPRYLIKTRGQQVTLSCSPISGHRSVSWYQQTPGQGLQFLFEYFSETQRNKGNFPGRFSGRQFSNSRSEMNVSTLELGDSALYLCASSLNGHEQYFGPGTRLTVT.

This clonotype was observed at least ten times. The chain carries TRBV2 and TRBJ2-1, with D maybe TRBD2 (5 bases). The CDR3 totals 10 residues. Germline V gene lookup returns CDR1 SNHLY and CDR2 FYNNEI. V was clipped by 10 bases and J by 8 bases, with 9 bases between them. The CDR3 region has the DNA TGTGCCATCCAGAGGGATGAGCAGTTCTTC. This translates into CAIQRDEQFF.

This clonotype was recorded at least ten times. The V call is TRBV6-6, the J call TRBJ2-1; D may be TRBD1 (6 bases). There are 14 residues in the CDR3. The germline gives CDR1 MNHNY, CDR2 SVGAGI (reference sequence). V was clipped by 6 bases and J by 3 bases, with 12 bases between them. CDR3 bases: TGTGCCAGCAGAACGGGACAAAGCTACAATGAGCAGTTCTTC. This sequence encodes CASRTGQSYNEQFF.

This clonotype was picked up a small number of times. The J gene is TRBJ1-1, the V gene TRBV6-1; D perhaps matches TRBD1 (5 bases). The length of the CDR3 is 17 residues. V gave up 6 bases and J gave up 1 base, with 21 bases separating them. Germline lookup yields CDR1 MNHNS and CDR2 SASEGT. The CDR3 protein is CASRATLDLGGNTEAFF. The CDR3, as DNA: TGTGCCAGCAGGGCCACCCTCGACCTTGGGGGGAACACTGAAGCTTTCTTT.

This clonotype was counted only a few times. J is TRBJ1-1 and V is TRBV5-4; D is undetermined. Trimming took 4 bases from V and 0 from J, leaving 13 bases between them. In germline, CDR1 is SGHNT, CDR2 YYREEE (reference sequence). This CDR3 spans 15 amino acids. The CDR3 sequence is CASSLWGLMNTEAFF. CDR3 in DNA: TGTGCCAGCAGCCTGTGGGGTCTGATGAACACTGAAGCTTTCTTT.

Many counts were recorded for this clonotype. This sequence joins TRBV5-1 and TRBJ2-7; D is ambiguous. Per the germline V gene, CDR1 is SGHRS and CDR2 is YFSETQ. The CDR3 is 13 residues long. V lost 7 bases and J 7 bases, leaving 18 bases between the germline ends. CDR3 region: CASHTEFWGEQYF. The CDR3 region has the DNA TGCGCCAGCCACACGGAGTTTTGGGGAGAGCAGTACTTC.

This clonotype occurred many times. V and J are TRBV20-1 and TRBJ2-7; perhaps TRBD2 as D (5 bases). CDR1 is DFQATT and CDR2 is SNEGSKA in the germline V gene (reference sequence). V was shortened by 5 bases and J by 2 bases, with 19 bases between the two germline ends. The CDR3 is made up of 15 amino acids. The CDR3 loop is CSADNLPRGAYEQYF. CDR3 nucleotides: TGCAGTGCTGATAACCTCCCCCGGGGTGCCTACGAGCAGTACTTC.

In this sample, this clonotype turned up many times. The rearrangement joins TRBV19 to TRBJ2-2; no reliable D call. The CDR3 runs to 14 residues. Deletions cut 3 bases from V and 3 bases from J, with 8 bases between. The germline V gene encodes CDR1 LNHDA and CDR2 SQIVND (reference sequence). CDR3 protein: CASSINRHTGELFF. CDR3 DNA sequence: TGTGCCAGTAGTATCAACAGACACACCGGGGAGCTGTTTTTT.

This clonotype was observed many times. CDR3 residues: CASSWGSEETQYF. The CDR3 DNA reads as TGTGCCAGCAGTTGGGGGTCCGAAGAGACCCAGTACTTC. This chain connects TRBV6-5 to TRBJ2-5, with D perhaps being TRBD1 or TRBD2 (5 bases each). Germline CDR1 reads MNHEY; CDR2 reads SVGAGI. The V gene lost 4 bases and the J gene lost 3 bases, with 9 bases spanning the gap. CDR3 length equals 13 residues.

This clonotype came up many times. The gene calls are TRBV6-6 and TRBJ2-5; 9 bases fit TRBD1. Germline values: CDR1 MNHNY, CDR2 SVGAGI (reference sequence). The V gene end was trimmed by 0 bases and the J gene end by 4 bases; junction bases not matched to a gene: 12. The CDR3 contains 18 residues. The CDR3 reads CASSYSNLPQGAGETQYF. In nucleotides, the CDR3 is TGTGCCAGCAGTTACTCAAACCTTCCACAGGGGGCAGGAGAGACCCAGTACTTC.

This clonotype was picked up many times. CDR3 DNA sequence: TGCGCCAGCAGCTTGGTCTCCCAGAGCTCTGGAAACACCATATATTTT. The encoded protein is CASSLVSQSSGNTIYF. This rearrangement joins TRBV5-1 to TRBJ1-3; D ambiguous. CDR1 and CDR2 (germline): SGHRS, YFSETQ. V lost 0 bases to trimming and J lost 0 bases, with 10 bases between them. This CDR3 is 16 amino acids long.

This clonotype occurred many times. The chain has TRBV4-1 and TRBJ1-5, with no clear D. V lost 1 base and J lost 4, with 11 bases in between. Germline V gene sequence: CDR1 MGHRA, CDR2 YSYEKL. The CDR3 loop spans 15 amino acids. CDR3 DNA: TGCGCCAGCAGCCAAGGAATACGGCAGAATCAGCCCCAGCATTTT. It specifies CASSQGIRQNQPQHF.

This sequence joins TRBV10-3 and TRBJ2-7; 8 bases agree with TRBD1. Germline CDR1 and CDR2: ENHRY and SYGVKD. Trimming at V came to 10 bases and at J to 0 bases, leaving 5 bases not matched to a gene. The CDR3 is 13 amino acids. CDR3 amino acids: CATWTGLSYEQYF. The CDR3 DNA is TGTGCCACCTGGACAGGGCTCTCCTACGAGCAGTACTTC.